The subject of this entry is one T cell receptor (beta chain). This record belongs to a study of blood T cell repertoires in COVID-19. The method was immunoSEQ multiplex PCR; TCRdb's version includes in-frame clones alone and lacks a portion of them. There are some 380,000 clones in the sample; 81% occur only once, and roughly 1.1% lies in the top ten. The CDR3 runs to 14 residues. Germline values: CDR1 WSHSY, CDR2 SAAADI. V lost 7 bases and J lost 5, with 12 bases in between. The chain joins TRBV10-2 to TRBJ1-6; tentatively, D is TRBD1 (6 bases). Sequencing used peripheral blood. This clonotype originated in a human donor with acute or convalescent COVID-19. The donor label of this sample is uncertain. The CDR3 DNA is TGCGCCAGCAATCCCACAGGGAATAATTCACCCCTCCACTTT. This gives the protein CASNPTGNNSPLHF.